The clone carrying this T cell receptor beta chain has a count of ten or more. Its antigen is as yet unknown. The V gene lost 1 base and the J gene lost 4 bases, with 4 bases spanning the gap. The CDR3 length is 12 residues. CDR1 is SQVTM and CDR2 is ANQGSEA in the germline V gene. TCR beta CDR3 regions were amplified from RNA transcripts. A first-round RT-PCR used HTBI primers, followed by a second-round multiplex PCR. TCRdb used MiXCR to reprocess the multiplex PCR reads, holding one entry per CDR3 protein. The sample holds 1 million to 1.3 million distinct CDR3 sequences, 35% to 40% seen once. The data originate from a study of Graves' ophthalmopathy and Graves' hyperthyroidism. Study-wide results and caveats: Blood also carried most expanded thyroid clonotypes exceeding 0.001 frequency. Predictions made by the model for ophthalmopathy progression reached 70.59% sensitivity and roughly 79% specificity. Between ophthalmopathy and stable hyperthyroidism, a 13-signature model drew a separation with approximately 90% sensitivity and around 80% specificity.

The sequence came from an adult man with Graves' hyperthyroidism. Source material: peripheral blood or thyroid tissue (not recorded which). V gene TRBV29-1 combines with J gene TRBJ1-4; D is undetermined. DNA of the CDR3: TGCAGCGTTGAAGTCGGTAATGAAAAACTGTTTTTT. This codes for CSVEVGNEKLFF.